The rows below give T cell receptor beta chains drawn from one sample of a study of shared clonotypes between healthy human individuals. Sequenced by immunoSEQ multiplex PCR; TCRdb stores in-frame clones only, minus some. The repertoire holds millions of clones, about 95% seen once, with roughly 1% in the top ten. Sequenced sample: naive CD8+ T cells sorted from blood. Source of these receptors: a man aged 18 to 35 in good health. The CDR3 runs from the conserved cysteine through the conserved F or W. The order of the fields is J gene, CDR3 length, clone size, V gene, D gene, CDR3 DNA, CDR3 protein. D genes are given only for firm matches. Not every row has a clone size; where given, it reads once, few, many or a size class.

j_gene: TRBJ2-7
len: 16
abundance: -
v_gene: TRBV6-1
d_gene: -
CDR3nt: TGTGCCAGCAGTGAATACGGCCTAGTTGAGTACTACGAGCAGTACTTC
CDR3aa: CASSEYGLVEYYEQYF

j_gene: TRBJ2-7
len: 13
abundance: -
v_gene: TRBV4-2
d_gene: -
CDR3nt: TGTGCCAGCAGCCAAGATGGAGGTCTCGAGCAGTACTTC
CDR3aa: CASSQDGGLEQYF

j_gene: TRBJ1-1
len: 14
abundance: -
v_gene: TRBV6-1
d_gene: TRBD1
CDR3nt: TGTGCCAGCAGTGAGAGACAGGGATCGATTGAAGCTTTCTTT
CDR3aa: CASSERQGSIEAFF

j_gene: TRBJ2-1
len: 17
abundance: -
v_gene: TRBV9
d_gene: TRBD2
CDR3nt: TGTGCCAGCAGCTCCCCCGCGGGGCTACTAGCGGGGGATGAGCAGTTCTTC
CDR3aa: CASSSPAGLLAGDEQFF

j_gene: TRBJ1-5
len: 15
abundance: -
v_gene: TRBV5-5
d_gene: -
CDR3nt: TGTGCCAGCAGCATATCTTCGTTTGGCAATCAGCCCCAGCATTTT
CDR3aa: CASSISSFGNQPQHF

j_gene: TRBJ2-2
len: 17
abundance: -
v_gene: TRBV9
d_gene: -
CDR3nt: TGTGCCAGCAGCGTATCGGAGGGACAGCCGAACACCGGGGAGCTGTTTTTT
CDR3aa: CASSVSEGQPNTGELFF

j_gene: TRBJ2-3
len: 13
abundance: -
v_gene: TRBV6-5
d_gene: -
CDR3nt: TGTGCCAGCAGTTACGATGGGCAAGATACGCAGTATTTT
CDR3aa: CASSYDGQDTQYF

j_gene: TRBJ1-2
len: 16
abundance: -
v_gene: TRBV7-2
d_gene: TRBD1
CDR3nt: TGTGCCAGCAGCTTAACTCTGGGACAGGACCCCCGTGGCTACACCTTC
CDR3aa: CASSLTLGQDPRGYTF

j_gene: TRBJ2-5
len: 15
abundance: -
v_gene: TRBV2
d_gene: -
CDR3nt: TGTGCCAGCAGTGAAAGCCTCCTAGGAGGAGAGACCCAGTACTTC
CDR3aa: CASSESLLGGETQYF

j_gene: TRBJ2-7
len: 17
abundance: -
v_gene: TRBV4-3
d_gene: -
CDR3nt: TGCGCCAGCAGCCAAGAAACCCGGACTGCTTTACCCTACGAGCAGTACTTC
CDR3aa: CASSQETRTALPYEQYF

j_gene: TRBJ1-1
len: 14
abundance: -
v_gene: TRBV19
d_gene: -
CDR3nt: TGTGCCAGTACCATGCGAGTAAAGAACACTGAAGCTTTCTTT
CDR3aa: CASTMRVKNTEAFF

j_gene: TRBJ1-2
len: 14
abundance: -
v_gene: TRBV11-2
d_gene: -
CDR3nt: TGTGCCAGCAGCTTAGGACCGGGAAACTATGGCTACACCTTC
CDR3aa: CASSLGPGNYGYTF

j_gene: TRBJ1-6
len: 15
abundance: -
v_gene: TRBV15
d_gene: TRBD1
CDR3nt: TGTGCCACCAGCAGAGACAGGGGGGAGAATTCACCCCTCCACTTT
CDR3aa: CATSRDRGENSPLHF

j_gene: TRBJ2-7
len: 16
abundance: -
v_gene: TRBV7-9
d_gene: -
CDR3nt: TGTGCCAGCAGCTTAGATTTTGGGCAGCTGAAGAACGAGCAGTACTTC
CDR3aa: CASSLDFGQLKNEQYF

j_gene: TRBJ1-2
len: 15
abundance: -
v_gene: TRBV19
d_gene: -
CDR3nt: TGTGCCACCCGGTATCTAGTCGACCTACAGGATGGCTACACCTTC
CDR3aa: CATRYLVDLQDGYTF

j_gene: TRBJ2-5
len: 13
abundance: -
v_gene: TRBV7-2
d_gene: -
CDR3nt: TGTGCCAGCAGCGAGGGACTTCTCCAGGCCCAGTACTTC
CDR3aa: CASSEGLLQAQYF

j_gene: TRBJ1-1
len: 13
abundance: -
v_gene: TRBV29-1
d_gene: -
CDR3nt: TGCAGCGTTGAGGGGCCGCAGAGCACTGAAGCTTTCTTT
CDR3aa: CSVEGPQSTEAFF

j_gene: TRBJ2-7
len: 11
abundance: -
v_gene: TRBV7-9
d_gene: -
CDR3nt: TGTGCCAGCAGCCAGGAGGCCGAGCAGTACTTC
CDR3aa: CASSQEAEQYF

j_gene: TRBJ2-2
len: 16
abundance: -
v_gene: TRBV25-1
d_gene: TRBD2
CDR3nt: TGTGCCAGCAGTGACGGACTAGCGGGAGGGCCCGGGGAGCTGTTTTTT
CDR3aa: CASSDGLAGGPGELFF

j_gene: TRBJ2-2
len: 16
abundance: -
v_gene: TRBV4-1
d_gene: TRBD1
CDR3nt: TGCGCCAGCAGCCGCGCACAGGGGGAGGACACCGGGGAGCTGTTTTTT
CDR3aa: CASSRAQGEDTGELFF

j_gene: TRBJ2-5
len: 14
abundance: -
v_gene: TRBV14
d_gene: -
CDR3nt: TGTGCCAGCAGCCAAGTAACAGCTCAAGAGACCCAGTACTTC
CDR3aa: CASSQVTAQETQYF

j_gene: TRBJ2-7
len: 15
abundance: -
v_gene: TRBV6-5
d_gene: -
CDR3nt: TGTGCCAGCAGTTCCCTGGGGAAATACCCCTACGAGCAGTACTTC
CDR3aa: CASSSLGKYPYEQYF

j_gene: TRBJ2-3
len: 15
abundance: -
v_gene: TRBV7-9
d_gene: TRBD2
CDR3nt: TGTGCCCTGACGGCCAGCGGGGCTATCACAGATACGCAGTATTTT
CDR3aa: CALTASGAITDTQYF

j_gene: TRBJ2-7
len: 13
abundance: -
v_gene: TRBV6-5
d_gene: -
CDR3nt: TGTGCCAGCAAGCCTTGGGAGGACTACGAGCAGTACTTC
CDR3aa: CASKPWEDYEQYF

j_gene: TRBJ2-2
len: 14
abundance: -
v_gene: TRBV11-1
d_gene: -
CDR3nt: TGTGCCAGCAGCTTAGACGTATTCACCGGGGAGCTGTTTTTT
CDR3aa: CASSLDVFTGELFF

j_gene: TRBJ2-5
len: 15
abundance: -
v_gene: TRBV21-1
d_gene: -
CDR3nt: TGTGCCAGCAGCACCGAAAGGCCGGTTTTCGAGACCCAGTACTTC
CDR3aa: CASSTERPVFETQYF

j_gene: TRBJ1-6
len: 14
abundance: -
v_gene: TRBV6-1
d_gene: -
CDR3nt: TGTGCCAGCAGTGAACCGACGTTCTATTCACCCCTCCACTTT
CDR3aa: CASSEPTFYSPLHF

j_gene: TRBJ2-1
len: 15
abundance: -
v_gene: TRBV7-9
d_gene: TRBD1
CDR3nt: TGTGCCAGCAGTCGGACAGGGGCGCTAGACAATGAGCAGTTCTTC
CDR3aa: CASSRTGALDNEQFF

j_gene: TRBJ1-1
len: 12
abundance: -
v_gene: TRBV29-1
d_gene: TRBD1
CDR3nt: TGCAGCGCACGACAGGGAGGGACTGAAGCTTTCTTT
CDR3aa: CSARQGGTEAFF

j_gene: TRBJ1-2
len: 15
abundance: -
v_gene: TRBV7-9
d_gene: -
CDR3nt: TGTGCCAGCAGCTTAGGAGACAGCACCTGGTATGGCTACACCTTC
CDR3aa: CASSLGDSTWYGYTF

j_gene: TRBJ2-3
len: 16
abundance: once
v_gene: TRBV5-1
d_gene: TRBD2
CDR3nt: TGCGCCAGCAGCTCGACTAGCGGGGGGGAAGCAGATACGCAGTATTTT
CDR3aa: CASSSTSGGEADTQYF

j_gene: TRBJ2-7
len: 12
abundance: -
v_gene: TRBV6-6
d_gene: -
CDR3nt: TGTGCCAGCAGCTTCTATACATCGGAGCAGTACTTC
CDR3aa: CASSFYTSEQYF

j_gene: TRBJ1-5
len: 15
abundance: -
v_gene: TRBV27
d_gene: -
CDR3nt: TGTGCCAGCAGTTTATCAGGGTCCGGCAATCAGCCCCAGCATTTT
CDR3aa: CASSLSGSGNQPQHF